This T cell receptor (beta chain) was recorded in a study of CD8 T cells in Susac syndrome. V gave up 5 bases and J gave up 0 bases, with 15 bases separating them. Germline CDR1 is LGHDT and CDR2 is YNNKEL (reference sequence). The CDR3 runs to 16 residues. With random hexamers, 0.5 to 1 ug RNA was reverse transcribed. An immunoSEQ multiplex PCR generated amplified TCR beta CDR3 products spanning 54 Vbeta and 13 Jbeta. TCRdb reanalysed the immunoSEQ multiplex PCR reads using MiXCR and keeps one entry per CDR3 protein. The sample has 100,000 to 150,000 distinct CDR3 sequences, just over 95% seen once. This receptor was obtained from a human donor with Susac syndrome. The rearrangement links TRBV3-1 to TRBJ2-3, with D unclear. Sequencing was performed on CD4+ T cells from PBMCs. CDR3: CASSANRALSTDTQYF. The CDR3 nucleotides are TGTGCCAGCAGCGCGAACCGGGCACTCAGCACAGATACGCAGTATTTT.